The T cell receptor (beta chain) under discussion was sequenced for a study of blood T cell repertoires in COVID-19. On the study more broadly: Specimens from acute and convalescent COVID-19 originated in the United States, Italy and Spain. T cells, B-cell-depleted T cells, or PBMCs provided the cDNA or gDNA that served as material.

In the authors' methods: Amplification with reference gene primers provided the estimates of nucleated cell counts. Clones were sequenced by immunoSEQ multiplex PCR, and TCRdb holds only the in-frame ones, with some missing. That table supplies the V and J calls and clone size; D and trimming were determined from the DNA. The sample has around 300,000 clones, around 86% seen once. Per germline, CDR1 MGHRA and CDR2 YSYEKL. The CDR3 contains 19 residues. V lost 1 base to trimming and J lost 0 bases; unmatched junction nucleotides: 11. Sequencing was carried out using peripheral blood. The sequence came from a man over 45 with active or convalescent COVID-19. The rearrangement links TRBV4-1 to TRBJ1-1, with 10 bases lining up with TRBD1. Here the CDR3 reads CASSQGPGQGPRMNTEAFF. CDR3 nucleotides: TGCGCCAGCAGCCAAGGACCGGGACAGGGGCCACGAATGAACACTGAAGCTTTCTTT.